The T cell receptor (beta chain) under discussion was sequenced for a study of STAT3 mutations in large granular lymphocyte leukemia. Study conclusions and caveats: Every T-LGLL patient had at least one immunodominant TCRbeta clonotype. TCR clonotype switching after therapy occurred in about 30% of the 18 patients. Variable sampling intervals and differing treatment regimens complicated linking therapy response to TCR clonal burden changes.

Trimming cost V 6 bases and J 7 bases; bases outside gene matches: 3. Germline V lookup: CDR1 MNHNY, CDR2 SVGAGI (reference sequence). This CDR3 has 12 residues. With regard to this clone: The antigen is undetermined.

Each sample's TCRbeta library yielded on average roughly 42,000 productive templates. Profiling relied on immunoSEQ multiplex PCR, and the TCRdb table lists in-frame clones only, not all of them. The sample records 35,000 to 40,000 clones, about 88% being singletons. V gene TRBV6-6 combines with J gene TRBJ2-1; 7 bases are a match to TRBD2. This receptor was identified in a human donor with T large granular lymphocyte leukemia. Some clones in this sample may be carry-over from other donors' samples. The source material was PBMCs. CDR3 loop: CASRPAGNEQFF. In DNA form, the CDR3 reads TGTGCCAGCAGACCAGCGGGGAATGAGCAGTTCTTC.